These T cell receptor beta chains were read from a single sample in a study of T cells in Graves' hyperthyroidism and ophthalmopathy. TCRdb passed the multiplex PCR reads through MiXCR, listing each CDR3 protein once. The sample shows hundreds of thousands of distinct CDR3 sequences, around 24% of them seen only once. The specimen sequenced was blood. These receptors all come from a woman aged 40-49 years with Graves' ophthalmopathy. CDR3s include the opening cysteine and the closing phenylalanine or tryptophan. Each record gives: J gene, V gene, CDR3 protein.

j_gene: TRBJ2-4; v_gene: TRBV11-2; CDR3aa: CASRDGSENIQYF
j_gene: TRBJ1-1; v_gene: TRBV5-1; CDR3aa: CASSLAVGVSEAFF
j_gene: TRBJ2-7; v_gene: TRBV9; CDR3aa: CASSVSGQGVGEQYF
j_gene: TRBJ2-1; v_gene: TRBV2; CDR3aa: CASSGRAGGQNEQFF
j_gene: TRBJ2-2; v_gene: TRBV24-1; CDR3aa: CATAARGITGELFF
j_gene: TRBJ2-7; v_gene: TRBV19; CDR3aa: CASSIVASSSSYEQYF
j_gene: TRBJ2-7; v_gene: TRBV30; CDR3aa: CAWSGAGTVNYEQYF
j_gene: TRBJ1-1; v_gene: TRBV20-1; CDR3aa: CSASPDRRWAQDTEAFF
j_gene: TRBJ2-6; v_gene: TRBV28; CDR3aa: CARGRGPGANVLTF
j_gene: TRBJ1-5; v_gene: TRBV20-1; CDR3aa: CSATAEKTGGGSNQPQHF
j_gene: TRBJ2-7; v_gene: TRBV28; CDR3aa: CASSSQQQRFYEQYF
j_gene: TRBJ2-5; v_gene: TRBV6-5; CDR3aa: CASSYSGVQETQYF
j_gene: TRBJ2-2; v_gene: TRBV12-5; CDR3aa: CASGLGGQGELFF
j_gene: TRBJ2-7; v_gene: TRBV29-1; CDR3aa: CSVEKPSGTSYEQYF
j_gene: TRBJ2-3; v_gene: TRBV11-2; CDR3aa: CASSARTGVTDTQYF
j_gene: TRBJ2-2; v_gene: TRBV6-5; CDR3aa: CASSYDDYGFAGELFF
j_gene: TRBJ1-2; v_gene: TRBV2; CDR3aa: CASNREVEGYTF
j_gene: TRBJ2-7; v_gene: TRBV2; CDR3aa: CASSEAGVDGFPYEQYF
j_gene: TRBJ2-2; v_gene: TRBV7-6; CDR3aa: CASSSAGTGIAGELFF
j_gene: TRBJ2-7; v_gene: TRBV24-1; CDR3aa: CATSDWTGTYEQYF
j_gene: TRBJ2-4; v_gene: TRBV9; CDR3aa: CASSVASHPADIQYF
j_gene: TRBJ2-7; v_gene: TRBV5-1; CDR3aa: CASSDGTTYEQYF
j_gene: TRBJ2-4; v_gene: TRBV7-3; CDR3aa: CASSSGLAGATKDPANIQYF
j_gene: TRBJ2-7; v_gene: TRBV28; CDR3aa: CASQTGYYEQYF
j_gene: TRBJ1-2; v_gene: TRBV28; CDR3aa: CASSVHSGGLYGYTF
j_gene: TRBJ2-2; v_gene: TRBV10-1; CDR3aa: CASWGGAKLNTGELFF
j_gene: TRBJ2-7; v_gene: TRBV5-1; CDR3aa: CASSSEGAHYEQYF
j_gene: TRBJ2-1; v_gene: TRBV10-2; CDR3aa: CASSASGTSGRGLRKQFF
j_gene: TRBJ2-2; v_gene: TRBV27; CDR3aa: CASSVGVTGELFF
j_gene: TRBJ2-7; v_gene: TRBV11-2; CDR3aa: CASSLVGRYYEQYF
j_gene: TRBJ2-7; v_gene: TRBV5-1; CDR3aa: CASSLDPAPYEQYF
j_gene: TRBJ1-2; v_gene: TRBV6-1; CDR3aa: CASRRTYSNYGYTF
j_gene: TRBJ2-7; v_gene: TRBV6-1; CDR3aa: CASSESYGIEQYF
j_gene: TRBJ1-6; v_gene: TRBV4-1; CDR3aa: CASSQAGGRSPLHF
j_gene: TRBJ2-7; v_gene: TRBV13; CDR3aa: CASSFSLAGGPWEQYF
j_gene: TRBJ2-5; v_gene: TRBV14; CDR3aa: CASSHGRDQETQYF
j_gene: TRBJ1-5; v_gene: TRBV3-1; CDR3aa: CASSEATVNQPQHF
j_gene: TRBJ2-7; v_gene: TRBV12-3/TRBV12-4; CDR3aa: CASTPGDSRVSEQYF
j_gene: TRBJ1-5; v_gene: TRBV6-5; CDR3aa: CASSYHKGSWNQPQHF
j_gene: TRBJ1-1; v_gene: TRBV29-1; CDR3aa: CSVDSQGYGTEAFF
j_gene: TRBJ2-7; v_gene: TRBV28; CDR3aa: CASKERNLYEQYF
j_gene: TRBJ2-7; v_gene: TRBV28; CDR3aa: CASSSSYFLGFEGGYEQYF